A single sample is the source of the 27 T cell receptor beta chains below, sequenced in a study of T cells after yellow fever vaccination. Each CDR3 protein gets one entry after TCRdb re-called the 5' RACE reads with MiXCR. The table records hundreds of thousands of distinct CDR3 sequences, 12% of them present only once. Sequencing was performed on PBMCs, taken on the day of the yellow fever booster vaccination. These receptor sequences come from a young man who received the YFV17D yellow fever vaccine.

The CDR3 DNA follows: TGTGCCAGCAGCCAAGGGGAGGGTGCTCAGTACTTC. Its protein is CASSQGEGAQYF. This sequence joins TRBV3-1 and TRBJ2-4, with 7 bases identical to TRBD2. This CDR3 is built from 12 residues. Germline CDR1 LGHDT, CDR2 YNNKEL (reference sequence). J lost 12 bases, V lost 1 base, and 3 bases had no gene match.

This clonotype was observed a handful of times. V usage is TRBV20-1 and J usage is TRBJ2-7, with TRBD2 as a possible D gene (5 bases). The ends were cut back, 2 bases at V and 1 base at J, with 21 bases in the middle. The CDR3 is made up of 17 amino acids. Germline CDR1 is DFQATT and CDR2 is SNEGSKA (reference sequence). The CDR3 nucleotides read TGCAGTGCTAGATTTCCCCGGAGCGGACCTGTATCCTACGAGCAGTACTTC. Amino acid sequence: CSARFPRSGPVSYEQYF.

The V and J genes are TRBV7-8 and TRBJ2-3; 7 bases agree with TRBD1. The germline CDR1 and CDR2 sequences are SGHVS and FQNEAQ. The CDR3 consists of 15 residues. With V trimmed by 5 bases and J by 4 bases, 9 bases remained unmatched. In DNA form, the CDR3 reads TGTGCCAGCAGCCAGACAGGGCGGAACGCAGATACGCAGTATTTT. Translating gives CASSQTGRNADTQYF. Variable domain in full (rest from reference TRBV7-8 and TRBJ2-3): GAGVSQSPRYKVAKRGQDVALRCDPISGHVSLFWYQQALGQGPEFLTYFQNEAQLDKSGLPSDRFFAERPEGSVSTLKIQRTQQEDSAVYLCASSQTGRNADTQYFGPGTRLTVL.

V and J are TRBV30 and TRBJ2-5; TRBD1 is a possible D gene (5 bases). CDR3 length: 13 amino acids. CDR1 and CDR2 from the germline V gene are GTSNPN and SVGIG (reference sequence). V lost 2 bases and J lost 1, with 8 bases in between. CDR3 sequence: CAWSTGLQETQYF. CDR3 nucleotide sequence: TGTGCCTGGAGTACAGGCCTCCAAGAGACCCAGTACTTC.

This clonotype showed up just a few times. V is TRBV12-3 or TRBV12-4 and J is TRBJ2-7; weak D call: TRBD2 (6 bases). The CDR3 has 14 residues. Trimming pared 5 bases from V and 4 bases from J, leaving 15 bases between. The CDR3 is CASSTTSPAYEQYF. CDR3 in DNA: TGTGCCAGCAGTACGACTAGTCCGGCGTACGAGCAGTACTTC.

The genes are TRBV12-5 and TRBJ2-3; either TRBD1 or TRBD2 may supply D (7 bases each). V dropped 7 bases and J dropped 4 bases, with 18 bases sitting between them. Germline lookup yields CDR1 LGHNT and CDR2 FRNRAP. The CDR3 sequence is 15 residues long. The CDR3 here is CASAPPAGGADTQYF. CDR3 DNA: TGTGCTAGTGCCCCCCCCGCAGGGGGGGCAGATACGCAGTATTTT.

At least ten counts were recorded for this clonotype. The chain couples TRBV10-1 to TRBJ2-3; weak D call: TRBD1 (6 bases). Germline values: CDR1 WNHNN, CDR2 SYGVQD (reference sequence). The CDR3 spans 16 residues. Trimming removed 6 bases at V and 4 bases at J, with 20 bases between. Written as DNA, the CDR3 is TGCGCCAGCAGGAACCGGGACAAACGAGGAGCAGATACGCAGTATTTT. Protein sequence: CASRNRDKRGADTQYF.

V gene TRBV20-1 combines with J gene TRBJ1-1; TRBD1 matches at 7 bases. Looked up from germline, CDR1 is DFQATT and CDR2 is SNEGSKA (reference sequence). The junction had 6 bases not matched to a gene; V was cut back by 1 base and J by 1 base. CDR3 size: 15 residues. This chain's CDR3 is CSARVPGTANTEAFF. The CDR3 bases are TGCAGTGCTAGAGTCCCCGGGACAGCGAACACTGAAGCTTTCTTT.

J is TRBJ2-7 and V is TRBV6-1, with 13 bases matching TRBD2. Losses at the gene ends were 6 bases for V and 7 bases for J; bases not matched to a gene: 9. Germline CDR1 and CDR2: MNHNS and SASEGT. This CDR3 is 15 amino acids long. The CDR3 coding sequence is TGTGCCAGCAGCCCTGGACTAGCGGGAGTTCGAGAGCAGTACTTC. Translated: CASSPGLAGVREQYF.

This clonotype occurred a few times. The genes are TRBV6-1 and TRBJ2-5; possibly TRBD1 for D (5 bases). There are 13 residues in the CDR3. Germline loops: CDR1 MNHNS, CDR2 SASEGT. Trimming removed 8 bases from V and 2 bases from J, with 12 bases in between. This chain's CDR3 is CASLGQGQETQYF. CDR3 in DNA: TGTGCCAGCTTGGGGCAGGGTCAAGAGACCCAGTACTTC.

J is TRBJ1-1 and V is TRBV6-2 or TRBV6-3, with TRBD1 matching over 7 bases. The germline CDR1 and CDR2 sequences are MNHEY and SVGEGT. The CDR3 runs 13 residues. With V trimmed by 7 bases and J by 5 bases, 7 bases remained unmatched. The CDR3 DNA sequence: TGTGCCAGCACCCTAAACAGGGGAACTGAAGCTTTCTTT. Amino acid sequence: CASTLNRGTEAFF.

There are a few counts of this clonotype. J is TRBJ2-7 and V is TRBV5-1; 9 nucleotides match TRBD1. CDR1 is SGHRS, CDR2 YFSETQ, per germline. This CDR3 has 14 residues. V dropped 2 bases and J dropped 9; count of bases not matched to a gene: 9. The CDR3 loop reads CASSLTGGSRGQYF. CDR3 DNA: TGCGCCAGCAGCTTAACAGGGGGCTCACGGGGGCAGTACTTC. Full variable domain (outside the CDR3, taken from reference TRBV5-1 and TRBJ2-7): KAGVTQTPRYLIKTRGQQVTLSCSPISGHRSVSWYQQTPGQGLQFLFEYFSETQRNKGNFPGRFSGRQFSNSRSEMNVSTLELGDSALYLCASSLTGGSRGQYFGPGTRLTVT.

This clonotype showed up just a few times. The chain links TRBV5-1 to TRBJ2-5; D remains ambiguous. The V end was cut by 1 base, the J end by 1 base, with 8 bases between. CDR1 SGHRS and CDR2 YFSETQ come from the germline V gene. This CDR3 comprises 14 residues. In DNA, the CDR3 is TGCGCCAGCAGCTTGAAGGCGGCCCAAGAGACCCAGTACTTC. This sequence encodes CASSLKAAQETQYF.

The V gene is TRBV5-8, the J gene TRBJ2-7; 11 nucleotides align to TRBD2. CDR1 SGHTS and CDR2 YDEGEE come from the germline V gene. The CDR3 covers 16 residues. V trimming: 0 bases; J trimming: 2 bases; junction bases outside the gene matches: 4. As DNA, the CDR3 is TGTGCCAGCAGCTTGGGACTAGCGGGACCGACCTACGAGCAGTACTTC. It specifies CASSLGLAGPTYEQYF.

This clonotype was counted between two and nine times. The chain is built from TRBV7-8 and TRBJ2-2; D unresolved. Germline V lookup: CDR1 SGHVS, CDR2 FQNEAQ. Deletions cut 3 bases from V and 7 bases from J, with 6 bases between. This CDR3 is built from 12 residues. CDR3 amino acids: CASSFNDGELFF. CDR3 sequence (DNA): TGTGCCAGCAGCTTCAATGACGGGGAGCTGTTTTTT.

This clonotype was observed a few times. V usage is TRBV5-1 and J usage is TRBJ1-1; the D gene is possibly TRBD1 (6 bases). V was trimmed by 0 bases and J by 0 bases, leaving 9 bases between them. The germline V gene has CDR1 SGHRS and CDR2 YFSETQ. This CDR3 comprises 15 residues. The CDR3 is CASSLVAGVNTEAFF. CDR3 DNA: TGCGCCAGCAGCTTGGTGGCAGGGGTGAACACTGAAGCTTTCTTT.

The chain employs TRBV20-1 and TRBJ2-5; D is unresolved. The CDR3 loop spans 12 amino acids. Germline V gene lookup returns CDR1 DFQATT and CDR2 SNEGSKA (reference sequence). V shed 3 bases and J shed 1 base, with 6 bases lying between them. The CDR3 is CSASGIQETQYF. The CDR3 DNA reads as TGCAGTGCTAGTGGGATCCAAGAGACCCAGTACTTC.

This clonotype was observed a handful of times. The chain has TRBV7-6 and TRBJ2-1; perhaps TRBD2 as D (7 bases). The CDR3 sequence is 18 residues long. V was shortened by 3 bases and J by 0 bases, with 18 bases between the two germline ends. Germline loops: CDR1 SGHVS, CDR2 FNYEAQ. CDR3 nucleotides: TGTGCCAGCAGCTTCAAGGGGGGGGGAGCCCTCTCCTACAATGAGCAGTTCTTC. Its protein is CASSFKGGGALSYNEQFF.

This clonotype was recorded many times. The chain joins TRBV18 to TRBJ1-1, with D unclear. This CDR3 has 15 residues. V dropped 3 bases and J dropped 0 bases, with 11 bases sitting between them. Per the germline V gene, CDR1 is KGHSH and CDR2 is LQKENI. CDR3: CASSPLNKMNTEAFF. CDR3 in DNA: TGTGCCAGCTCACCCCTAAATAAAATGAACACTGAAGCTTTCTTT.

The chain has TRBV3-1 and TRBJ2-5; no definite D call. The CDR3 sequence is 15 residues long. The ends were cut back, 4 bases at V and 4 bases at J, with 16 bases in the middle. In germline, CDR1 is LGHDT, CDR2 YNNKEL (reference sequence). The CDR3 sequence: CASSLRYPEGETQYF. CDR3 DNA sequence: TGTGCCAGCAGCCTGCGGTATCCTGAAGGAGAGACCCAGTACTTC.

Here the CDR3 DNA reads TGTGCCAGCGCGTCCATGGGCGCGCTGCTAGAGACCCAGTACTTC. As protein: CASASMGALLETQYF. This chain joins TRBV27 and TRBJ2-5; D gene uncertain. V lost 8 bases to trimming and J lost 4 bases, with 20 bases between them. The CDR3 has 15 amino acids. The germline V gene has CDR1 MNHEY and CDR2 SMNVEV (reference sequence).

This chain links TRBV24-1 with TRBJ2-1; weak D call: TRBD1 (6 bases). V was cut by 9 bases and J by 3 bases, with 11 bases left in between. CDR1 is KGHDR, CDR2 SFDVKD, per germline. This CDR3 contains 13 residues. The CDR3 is CATSGQDYNEQFF. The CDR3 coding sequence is TGTGCCACCTCGGGACAAGACTACAATGAGCAGTTCTTC.

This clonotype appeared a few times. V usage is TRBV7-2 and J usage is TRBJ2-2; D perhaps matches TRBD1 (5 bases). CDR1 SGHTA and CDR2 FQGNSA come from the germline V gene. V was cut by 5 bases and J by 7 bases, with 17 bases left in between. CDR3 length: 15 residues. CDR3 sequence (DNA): TGTGCCAGCAGCCCGTACTCCCTGGGGCTCGGGGAGCTGTTTTTT. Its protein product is CASSPYSLGLGELFF.

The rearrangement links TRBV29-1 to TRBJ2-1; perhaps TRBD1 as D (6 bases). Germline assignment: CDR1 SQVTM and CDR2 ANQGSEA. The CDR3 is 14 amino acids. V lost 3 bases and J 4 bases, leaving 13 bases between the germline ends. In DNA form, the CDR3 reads TGCAGCGTTGAGGTCGCCGGACAGTACAATGAGCAGTTCTTC. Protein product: CSVEVAGQYNEQFF.

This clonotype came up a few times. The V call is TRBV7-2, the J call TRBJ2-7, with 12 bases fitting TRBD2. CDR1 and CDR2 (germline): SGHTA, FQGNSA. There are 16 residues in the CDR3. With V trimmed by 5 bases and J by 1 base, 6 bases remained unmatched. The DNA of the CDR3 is TGTGCCAGCAGCGAAAGGGGACTAGCGGGTTCCTACGAGCAGTACTTC. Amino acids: CASSERGLAGSYEQYF. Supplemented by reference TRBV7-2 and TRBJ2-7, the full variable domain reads GAGVSQSPSNKVTEKGKDVELRCDPISGHTALYWYRQSLGQGLEFLIYFQGNSAPDKSGLPSDRFSAERTGGSVSTLTIQRTQQEDSAVYLCASSERGLAGSYEQYFGPGTRLTVT.

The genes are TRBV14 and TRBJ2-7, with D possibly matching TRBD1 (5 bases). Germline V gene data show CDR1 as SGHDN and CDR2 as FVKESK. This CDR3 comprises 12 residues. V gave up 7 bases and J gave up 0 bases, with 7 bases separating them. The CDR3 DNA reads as TGTGCCAGCAAGGACAACTCCTACGAGCAGTACTTC. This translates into CASKDNSYEQYF.

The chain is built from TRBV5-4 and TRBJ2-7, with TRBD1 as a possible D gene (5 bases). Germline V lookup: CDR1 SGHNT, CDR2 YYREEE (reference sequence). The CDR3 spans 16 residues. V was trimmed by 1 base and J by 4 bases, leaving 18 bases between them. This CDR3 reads CASSLPGQPSEYEQYF. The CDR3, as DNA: TGTGCCAGCAGCTTGCCCGGACAACCGTCGGAATACGAGCAGTACTTC. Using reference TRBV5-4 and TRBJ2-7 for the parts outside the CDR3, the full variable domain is ETGVTQSPTHLIKTRGQQVTLRCSSQSGHNTVSWYQQALGQGPQFIFQYYREEENGRGNFPPRFSGLQFPNYSSELNVNALELDDSALYLCASSLPGQPSEYEQYFGPGTRLTVT.